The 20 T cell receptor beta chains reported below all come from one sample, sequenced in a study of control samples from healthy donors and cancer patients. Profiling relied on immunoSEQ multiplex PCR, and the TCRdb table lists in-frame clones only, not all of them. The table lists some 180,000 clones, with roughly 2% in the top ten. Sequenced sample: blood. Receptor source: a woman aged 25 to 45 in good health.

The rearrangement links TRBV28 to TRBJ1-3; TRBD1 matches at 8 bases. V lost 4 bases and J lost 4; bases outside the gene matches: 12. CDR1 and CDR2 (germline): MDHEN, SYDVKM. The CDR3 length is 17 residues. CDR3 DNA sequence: TGTGCCAGCAGTTCATCTGAGGACAGGGTACTAGGAAACACCATATATTTT. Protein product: CASSSSEDRVLGNTIYF.

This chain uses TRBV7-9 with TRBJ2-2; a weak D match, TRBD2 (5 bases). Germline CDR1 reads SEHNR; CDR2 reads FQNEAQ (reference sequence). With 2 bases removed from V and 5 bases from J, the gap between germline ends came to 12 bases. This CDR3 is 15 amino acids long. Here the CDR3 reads CASSLRERDTGELFF. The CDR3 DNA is TGTGCCAGCAGCTTAAGAGAGAGGGATACCGGGGAGCTGTTTTTT.

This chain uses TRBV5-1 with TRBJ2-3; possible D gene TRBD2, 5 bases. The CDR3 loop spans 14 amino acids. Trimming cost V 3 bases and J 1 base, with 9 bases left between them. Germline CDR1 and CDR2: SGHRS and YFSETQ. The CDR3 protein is CASSSSGGTDTQYF. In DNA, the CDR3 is TGCGCCAGCAGCTCCTCCGGGGGCACAGATACGCAGTATTTT.

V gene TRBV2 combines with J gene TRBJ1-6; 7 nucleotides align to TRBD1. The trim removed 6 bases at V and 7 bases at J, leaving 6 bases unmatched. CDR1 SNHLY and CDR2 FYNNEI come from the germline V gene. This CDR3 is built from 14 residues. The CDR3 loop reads CASREGAGNSPLHF. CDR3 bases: TGTGCCAGCAGAGAGGGGGCAGGGAATTCACCCCTCCACTTT.

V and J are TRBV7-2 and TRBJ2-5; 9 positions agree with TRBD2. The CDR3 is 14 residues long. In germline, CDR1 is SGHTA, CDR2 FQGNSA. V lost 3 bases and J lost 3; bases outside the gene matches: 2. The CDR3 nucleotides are TGTGCCAGCAGCTTTAGCGGGGGTAAAGAGACCCAGTACTTC. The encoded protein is CASSFSGGKETQYF.

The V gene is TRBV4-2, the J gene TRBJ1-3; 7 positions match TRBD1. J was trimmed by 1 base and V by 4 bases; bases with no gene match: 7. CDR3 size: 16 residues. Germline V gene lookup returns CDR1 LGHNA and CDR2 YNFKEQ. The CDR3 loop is CASSRSQGGSGNTIYF. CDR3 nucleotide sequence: TGTGCCAGCAGCCGCTCGCAGGGGGGTTCTGGAAACACCATATATTTT.

In DNA, the CDR3 is TGTGCCAGCAGTTACCGACTGAGATACGAGCAGTACTTC. It translates to CASSYRLRYEQYF. The genes are TRBV27 and TRBJ2-7; D not resolved. Per the germline V gene, CDR1 is MNHEY and CDR2 is SMNVEV (reference sequence). V was clipped by 4 bases and J by 4 bases, with 11 bases between them. This CDR3 has 13 residues.

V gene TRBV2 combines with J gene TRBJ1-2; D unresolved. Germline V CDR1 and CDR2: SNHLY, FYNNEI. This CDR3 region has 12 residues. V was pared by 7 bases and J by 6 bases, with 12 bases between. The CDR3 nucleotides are TGTGCCAGCAAAGAAAGGTTAGATGGCTACACCTTC. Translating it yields CASKERLDGYTF.

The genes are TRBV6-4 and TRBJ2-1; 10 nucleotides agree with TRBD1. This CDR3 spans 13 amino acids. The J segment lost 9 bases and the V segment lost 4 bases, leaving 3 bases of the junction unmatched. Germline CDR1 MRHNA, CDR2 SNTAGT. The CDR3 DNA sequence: TGTGCCAGCAGTGGGGACAGGGGAGGTGAGCAGTTCTTC. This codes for CASSGDRGGEQFF.

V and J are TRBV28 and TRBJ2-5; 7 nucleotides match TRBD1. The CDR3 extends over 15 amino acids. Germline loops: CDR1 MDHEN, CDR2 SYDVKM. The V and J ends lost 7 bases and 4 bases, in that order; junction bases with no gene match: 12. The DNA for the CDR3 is TGTGCCAGCACACCGGACCACAGGGGCGGAGAGACCCAGTACTTC. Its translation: CASTPDHRGGETQYF.

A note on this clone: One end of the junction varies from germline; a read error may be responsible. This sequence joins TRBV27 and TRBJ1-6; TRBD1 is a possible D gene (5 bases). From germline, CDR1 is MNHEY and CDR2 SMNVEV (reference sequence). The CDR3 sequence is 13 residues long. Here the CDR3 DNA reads TGTGCCAGCAGTCTATCAGGGTCTTCACCCCTCCACTTT. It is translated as CASSLSGSSPLHF.

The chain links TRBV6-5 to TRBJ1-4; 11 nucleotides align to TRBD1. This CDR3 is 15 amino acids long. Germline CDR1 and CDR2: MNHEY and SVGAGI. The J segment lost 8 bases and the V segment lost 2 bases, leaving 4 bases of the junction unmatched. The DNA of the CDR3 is TGTGCCAGCAGTTACGGGACAGGGGGATGGGAAAAACTGTTTTTT. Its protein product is CASSYGTGGWEKLFF.

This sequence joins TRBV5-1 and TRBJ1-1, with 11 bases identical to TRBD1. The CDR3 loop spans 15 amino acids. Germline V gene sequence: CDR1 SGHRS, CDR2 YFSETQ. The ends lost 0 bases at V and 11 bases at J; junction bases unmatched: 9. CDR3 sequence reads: CASSLVIGQGATAFF. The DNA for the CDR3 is TGCGCCAGCAGCTTGGTTATTGGACAGGGGGCTACGGCTTTCTTT.

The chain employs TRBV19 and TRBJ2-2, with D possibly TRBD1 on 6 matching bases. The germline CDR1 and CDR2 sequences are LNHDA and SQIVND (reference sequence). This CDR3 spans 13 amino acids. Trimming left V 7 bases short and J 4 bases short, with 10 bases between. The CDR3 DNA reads TGTGCCAGTAAGGGGGAAATCACCGGGGAGCTGTTTTTT. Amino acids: CASKGEITGELFF.

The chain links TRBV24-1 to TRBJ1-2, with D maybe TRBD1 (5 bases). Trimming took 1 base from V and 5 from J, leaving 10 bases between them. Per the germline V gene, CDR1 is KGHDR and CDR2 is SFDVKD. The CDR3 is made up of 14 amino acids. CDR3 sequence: CATSDLGAEYGYTF. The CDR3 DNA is TGTGCCACCAGTGATTTAGGGGCAGAATATGGCTACACCTTC.

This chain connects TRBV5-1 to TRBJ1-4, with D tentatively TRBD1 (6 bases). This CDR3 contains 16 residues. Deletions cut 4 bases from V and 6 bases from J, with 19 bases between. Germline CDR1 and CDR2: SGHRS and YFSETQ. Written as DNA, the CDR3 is TGCGCCAGCAGCGACTCCCACGGGGGGGCTTATGAAAAACTGTTTTTT. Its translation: CASSDSHGGAYEKLFF.

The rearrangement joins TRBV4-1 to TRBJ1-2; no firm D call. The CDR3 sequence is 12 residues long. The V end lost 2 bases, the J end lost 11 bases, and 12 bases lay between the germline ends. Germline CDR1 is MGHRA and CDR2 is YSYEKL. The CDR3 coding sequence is TGCGCCAGCAGCCAATTTCCCTTGGGGTACACCTTC. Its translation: CASSQFPLGYTF.

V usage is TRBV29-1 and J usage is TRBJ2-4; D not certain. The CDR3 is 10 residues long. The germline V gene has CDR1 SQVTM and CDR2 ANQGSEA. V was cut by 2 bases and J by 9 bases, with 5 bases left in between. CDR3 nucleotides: TGCAGCGTTGAATGGGGCATTCAGTACTTC. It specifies CSVEWGIQYF.

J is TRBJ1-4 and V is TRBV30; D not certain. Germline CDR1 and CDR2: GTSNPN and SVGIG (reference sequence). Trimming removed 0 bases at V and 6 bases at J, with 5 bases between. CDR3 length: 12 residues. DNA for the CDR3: TGTGCCTGGAGTGTGTCATATGAAAAACTGTTTTTT. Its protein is CAWSVSYEKLFF.

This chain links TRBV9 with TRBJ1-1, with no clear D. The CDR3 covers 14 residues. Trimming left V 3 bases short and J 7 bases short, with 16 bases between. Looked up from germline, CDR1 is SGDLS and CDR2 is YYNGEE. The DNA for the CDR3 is TGTGCCAGCAGCGAAAGGGCGATGGGCCTTGAAGCTTTCTTT. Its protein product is CASSERAMGLEAFF.